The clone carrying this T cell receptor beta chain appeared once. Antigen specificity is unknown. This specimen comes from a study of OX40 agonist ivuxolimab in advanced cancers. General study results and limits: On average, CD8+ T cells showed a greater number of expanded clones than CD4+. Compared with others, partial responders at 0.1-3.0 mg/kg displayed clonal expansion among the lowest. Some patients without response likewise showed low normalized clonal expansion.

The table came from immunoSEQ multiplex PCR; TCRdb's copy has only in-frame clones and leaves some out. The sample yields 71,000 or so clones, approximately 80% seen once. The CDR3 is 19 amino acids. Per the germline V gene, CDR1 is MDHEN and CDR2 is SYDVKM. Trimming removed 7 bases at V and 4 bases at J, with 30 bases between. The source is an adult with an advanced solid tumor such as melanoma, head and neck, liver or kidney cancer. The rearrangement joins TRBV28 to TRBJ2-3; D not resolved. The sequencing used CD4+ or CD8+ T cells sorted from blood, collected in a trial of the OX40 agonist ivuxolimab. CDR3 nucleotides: TGTGCCAGCATTAGTTTTTCCGCCCCGGTCCTAGGGAACCCAGATACGCAGTATTTT. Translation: CASISFSAPVLGNPDTQYF.